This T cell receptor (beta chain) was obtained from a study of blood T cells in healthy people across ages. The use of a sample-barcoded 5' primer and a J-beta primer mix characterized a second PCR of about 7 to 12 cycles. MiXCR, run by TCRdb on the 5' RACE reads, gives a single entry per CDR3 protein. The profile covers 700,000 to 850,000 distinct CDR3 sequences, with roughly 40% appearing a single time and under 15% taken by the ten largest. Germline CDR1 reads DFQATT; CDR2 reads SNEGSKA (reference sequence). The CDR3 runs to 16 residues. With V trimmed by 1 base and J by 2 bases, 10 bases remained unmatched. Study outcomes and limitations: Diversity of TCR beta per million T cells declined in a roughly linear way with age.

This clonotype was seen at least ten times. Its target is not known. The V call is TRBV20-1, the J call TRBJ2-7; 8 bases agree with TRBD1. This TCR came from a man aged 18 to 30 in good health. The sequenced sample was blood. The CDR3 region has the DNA TGCAGTGCTAGAGCCGTCGGACAGGGAGACCCCTACGAGCAGTACTTC. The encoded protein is CSARAVGQGDPYEQYF.